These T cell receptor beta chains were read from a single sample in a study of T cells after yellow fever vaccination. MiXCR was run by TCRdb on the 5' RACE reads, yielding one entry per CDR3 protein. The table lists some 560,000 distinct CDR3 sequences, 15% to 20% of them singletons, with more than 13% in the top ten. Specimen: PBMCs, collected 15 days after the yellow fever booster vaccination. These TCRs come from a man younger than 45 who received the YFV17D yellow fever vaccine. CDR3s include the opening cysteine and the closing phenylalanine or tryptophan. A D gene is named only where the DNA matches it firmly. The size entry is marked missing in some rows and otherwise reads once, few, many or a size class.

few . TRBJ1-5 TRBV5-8 CASSLAVGLHQPQHF TGTGCCAGCAGCTTGGCTGTGGGGCTTCATCAGCCCCAGCATTTT
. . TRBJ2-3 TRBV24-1 CATSDSVDTQYF TGTGCCACCAGTGATTCTGTGGATACGCAGTATTTT
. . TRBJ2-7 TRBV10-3 CAIRKEDEQYF TGTGCCATCAGGAAGGAGGACGAGCAGTACTTC
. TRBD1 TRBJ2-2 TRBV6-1 CASRSGQGRTGELFF TGTGCCAGCAGGAGCGGACAGGGAAGGACCGGGGAGCTGTTTTTT
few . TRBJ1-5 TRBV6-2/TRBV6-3 CASRPTGKLGGGQASNQPQHF TGTGCCAGCCGACCCACCGGGAAGTTGGGGGGCGGGCAGGCCAGCAATCAGCCCCAGCATTTT
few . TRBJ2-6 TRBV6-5 CASSSKGWAGVSGANVLTF TGTGCCAGCAGTTCCAAGGGCTGGGCAGGGGTTTCTGGGGCCAACGTCCTGACTTTC
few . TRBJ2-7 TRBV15 CATSRDSGGYEQYF TGTGCCACCAGCAGAGACAGTGGAGGATACGAGCAGTACTTC
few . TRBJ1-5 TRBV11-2 CASSLVSWSGPERGNQPQHF TGTGCCAGCAGCTTAGTCTCCTGGTCAGGACCTGAGAGGGGCAATCAGCCCCAGCATTTT
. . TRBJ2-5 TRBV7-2 CASSQKSGTQETQYF TGTGCCAGCAGCCAAAAATCCGGAACCCAAGAGACCCAGTACTTC
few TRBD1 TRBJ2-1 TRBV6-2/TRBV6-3 CASIDRGNEQFF TGTGCCAGCATCGACAGGGGAAATGAGCAGTTCTTC